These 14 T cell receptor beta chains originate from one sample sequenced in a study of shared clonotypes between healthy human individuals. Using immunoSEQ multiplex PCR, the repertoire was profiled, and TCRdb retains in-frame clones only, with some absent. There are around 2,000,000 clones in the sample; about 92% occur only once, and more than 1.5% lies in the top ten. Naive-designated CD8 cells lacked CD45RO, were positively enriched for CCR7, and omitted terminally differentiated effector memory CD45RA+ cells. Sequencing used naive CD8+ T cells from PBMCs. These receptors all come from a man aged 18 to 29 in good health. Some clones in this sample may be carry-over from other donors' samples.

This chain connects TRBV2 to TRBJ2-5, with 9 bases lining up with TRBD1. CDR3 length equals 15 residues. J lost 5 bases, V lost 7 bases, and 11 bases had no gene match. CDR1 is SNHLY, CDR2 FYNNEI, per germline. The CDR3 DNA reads TGTGCCAGCACCGAGCGACAGGGGGGTAGGGAGACCCAGTACTTC. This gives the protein CASTERQGGRETQYF.

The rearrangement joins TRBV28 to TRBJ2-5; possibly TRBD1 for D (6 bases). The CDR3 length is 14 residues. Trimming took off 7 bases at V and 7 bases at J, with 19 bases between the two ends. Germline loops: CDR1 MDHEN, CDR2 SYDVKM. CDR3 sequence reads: CASMTGYPSGTQYF. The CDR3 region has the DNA TGTGCCAGCATGACAGGATACCCATCTGGGACCCAGTACTTC. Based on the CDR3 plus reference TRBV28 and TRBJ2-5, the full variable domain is DVKVTQSSRYLVKRTGEKVFLECVQDMDHENMFWYRQDPGLGLRLIYFSYDVKMKEKGDIPEGYSVSREKKERFSLILESASTNQTSMYLCASMTGYPSGTQYFGPGTRLLVL.

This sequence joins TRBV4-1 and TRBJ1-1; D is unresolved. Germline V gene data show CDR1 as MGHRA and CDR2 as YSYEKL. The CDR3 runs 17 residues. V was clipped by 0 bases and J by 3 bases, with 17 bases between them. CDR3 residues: CASSQDRLRGWDTEAFF. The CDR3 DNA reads TGCGCCAGCAGCCAAGATCGGCTTCGGGGTTGGGACACTGAAGCTTTCTTT.

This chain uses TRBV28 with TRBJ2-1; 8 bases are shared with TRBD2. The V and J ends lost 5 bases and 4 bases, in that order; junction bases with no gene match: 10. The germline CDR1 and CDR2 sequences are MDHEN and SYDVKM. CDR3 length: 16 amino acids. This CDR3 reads CASSRRQGLDYNEQFF. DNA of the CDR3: TGTGCCAGCAGTCGACGGCAGGGACTAGATTACAATGAGCAGTTCTTC.

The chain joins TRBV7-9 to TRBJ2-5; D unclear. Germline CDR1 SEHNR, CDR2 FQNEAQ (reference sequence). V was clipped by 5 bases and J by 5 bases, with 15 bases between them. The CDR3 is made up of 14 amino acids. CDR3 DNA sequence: TGTGCCAGCAGCCCATACTCCCCGCCGGAGACCCAGTACTTC. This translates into CASSPYSPPETQYF.

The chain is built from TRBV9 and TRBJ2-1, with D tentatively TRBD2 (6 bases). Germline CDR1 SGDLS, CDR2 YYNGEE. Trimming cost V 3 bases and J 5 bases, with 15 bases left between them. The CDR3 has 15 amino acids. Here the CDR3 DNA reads TGTGCCAGCAGCGGATGGGGACGGGGGAACAATGAGCAGTTCTTC. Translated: CASSGWGRGNNEQFF.

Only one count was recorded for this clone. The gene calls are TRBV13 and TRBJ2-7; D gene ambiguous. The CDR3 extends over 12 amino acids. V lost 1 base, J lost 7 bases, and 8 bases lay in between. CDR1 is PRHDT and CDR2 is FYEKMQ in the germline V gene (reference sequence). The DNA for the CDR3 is TGTGCCAGCAGCTTAGCAGTGGGGGAGCAGTACTTC. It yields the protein CASSLAVGEQYF.

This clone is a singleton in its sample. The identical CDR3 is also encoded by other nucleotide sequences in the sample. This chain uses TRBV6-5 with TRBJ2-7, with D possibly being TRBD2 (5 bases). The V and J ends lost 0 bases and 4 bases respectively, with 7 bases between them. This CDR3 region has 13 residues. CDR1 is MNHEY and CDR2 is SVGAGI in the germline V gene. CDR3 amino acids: CASSYSTTYEQYF. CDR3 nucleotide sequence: TGTGCCAGCAGTTACTCGACTACTTACGAGCAGTACTTC.

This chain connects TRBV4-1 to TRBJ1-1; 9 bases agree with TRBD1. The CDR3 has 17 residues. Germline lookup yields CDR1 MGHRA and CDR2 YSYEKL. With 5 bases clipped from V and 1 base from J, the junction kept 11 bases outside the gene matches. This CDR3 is CASSLQQGAPGNTEAFF. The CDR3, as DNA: TGCGCCAGCAGCTTGCAACAGGGGGCGCCGGGGAACACTGAAGCTTTCTTT.

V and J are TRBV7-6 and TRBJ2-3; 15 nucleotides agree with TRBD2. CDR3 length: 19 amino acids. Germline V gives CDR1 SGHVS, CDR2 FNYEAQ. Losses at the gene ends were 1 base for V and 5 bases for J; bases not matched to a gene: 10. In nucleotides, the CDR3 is TGTGCCAGCAGCTTAGACCTCCCGGGACTAGCGGGAGGAATAGATACGCAGTATTTT. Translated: CASSLDLPGLAGGIDTQYF.

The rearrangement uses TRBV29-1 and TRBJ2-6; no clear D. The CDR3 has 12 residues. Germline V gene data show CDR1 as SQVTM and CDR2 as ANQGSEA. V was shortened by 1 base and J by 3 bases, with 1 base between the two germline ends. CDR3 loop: CSVEVGANVLTF. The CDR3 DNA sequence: TGCAGCGTTGAAGTTGGGGCCAACGTCCTGACTTTC.

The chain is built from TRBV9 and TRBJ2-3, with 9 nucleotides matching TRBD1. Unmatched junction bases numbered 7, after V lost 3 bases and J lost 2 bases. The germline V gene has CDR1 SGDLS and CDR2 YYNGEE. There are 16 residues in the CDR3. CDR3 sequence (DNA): TGTGCCAGCAGCGCCATACAGGGGGCCCTCACAGATACGCAGTATTTT. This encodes CASSAIQGALTDTQYF.

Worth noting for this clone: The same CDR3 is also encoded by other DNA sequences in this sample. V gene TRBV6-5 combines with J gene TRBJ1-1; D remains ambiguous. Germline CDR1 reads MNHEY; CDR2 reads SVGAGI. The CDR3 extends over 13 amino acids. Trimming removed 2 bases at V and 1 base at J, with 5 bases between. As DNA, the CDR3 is TGTGCCAGCAGTTACCCAGGGAACACTGAAGCTTTCTTT. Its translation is CASSYPGNTEAFF.

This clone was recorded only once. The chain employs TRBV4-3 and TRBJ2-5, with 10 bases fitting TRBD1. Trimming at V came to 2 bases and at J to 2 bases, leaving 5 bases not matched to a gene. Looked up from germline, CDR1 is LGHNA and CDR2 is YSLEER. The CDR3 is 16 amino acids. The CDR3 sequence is CASSQRTGGTQETQYF. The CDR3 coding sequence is TGCGCCAGCAGCCAACGGACAGGGGGGACGCAAGAGACCCAGTACTTC.